Listed here are 7 T cell receptor beta chains from one sample, sequenced in a study of human T cells and chemical hapten exposure. MiXCR, run by TCRdb on the RACE reads, gives a single entry per CDR3 protein. The table shows some 52,000 distinct CDR3 sequences, with about 10% occurring only once. The time point is: patch test 3, about 24 weeks after DPC sensitization. The treatment denotes: therapeutic diphenylcyclopropenone sensitization with weekly scalp DPC. Material: whole blood, obtained in connection with sensitization to the hapten diphenylcyclopropenone (DPC). All receptors derive from a woman aged 40 to 50 with alopecia areata. Some clones in this sample may be carry-over from other donors' samples.

This chain links TRBV19 with TRBJ2-1; TRBD2 aligns across 14 bases. This CDR3 contains 17 residues. V was clipped by 8 bases and J by 2 bases; unmatched bases: 8. The V gene's germline CDR1 is LNHDA and CDR2 SQIVND (reference sequence). The CDR3 here is CASAGTSGGQTYNEQFF. The CDR3 DNA is TGTGCCAGTGCCGGGACTAGCGGGGGCCAAACCTACAATGAGCAGTTCTTC.

The chain carries TRBV9 and TRBJ2-2, with D unclear. Trimming removed 3 bases at V and 3 bases at J, with 3 bases between. The CDR3 covers 12 residues. Germline V gene lookup returns CDR1 SGDLS and CDR2 YYNGEE. The CDR3, as DNA: TGTGCCAGCAGCGCGGACACCGGGGAGCTGTTTTTT. This sequence encodes CASSADTGELFF.

This clonotype came up many times. V and J are TRBV5-1 and TRBJ2-7; D tentatively fits TRBD1 or TRBD2 (5 bases each). The germline V gene encodes CDR1 SGHRS and CDR2 YFSETQ. The CDR3 runs to 19 residues. Trimming removed 3 bases at V and 7 bases at J, with 32 bases between. CDR3 amino acids: CASSWGTGRITLNSGEQYF. CDR3 sequence (DNA): TGCGCCAGCAGCTGGGGGACCGGACGGATAACACTAAACTCTGGGGAGCAGTACTTC.

This chain joins TRBV10-3 and TRBJ1-5, with D possibly matching TRBD1 (5 bases). CDR1 is ENHRY and CDR2 is SYGVKD in the germline V gene. The CDR3 sequence is 17 residues long. V dropped 1 base and J dropped 0 bases, with 13 bases sitting between them. The CDR3: CAISEWGIGDSNQPQHF. The CDR3 DNA follows: TGTGCCATCAGTGAGTGGGGGATCGGAGATAGCAATCAGCCCCAGCATTTT.

The sample holds many counts of this clonotype. The CDR3: CASTTLAGGEQYF. The DNA for the CDR3 is TGTGCCAGCACCACCCTGGCGGGGGGCGAGCAGTACTTC. The chain combines TRBV2 with TRBJ2-7, with 8 bases that match TRBD2. The CDR3 totals 13 residues. V lost 7 bases and J lost 6; bases outside the gene matches: 8. Germline CDR1 is SNHLY and CDR2 is FYNNEI.

The chain carries TRBV9 and TRBJ1-6, with 7 bases fitting TRBD1. The CDR3 sequence is 14 residues long. The V segment lost 2 bases and the J segment 8 bases; nucleotides outside the gene matches: 4. Germline-derived CDR1 and CDR2 are SGDLS and YYNGEE. The CDR3 reads CASSVRDSYSPLHF. The DNA for the CDR3 is TGTGCCAGCAGCGTTCGGGACAGTTATTCACCCCTCCACTTT.

A few counts support this clonotype. The genes are TRBV11-2 and TRBJ2-5; D is undetermined. CDR3 length: 15 amino acids. The V end was cut by 2 bases, the J end by 2 bases, with 12 bases between. The V gene's germline CDR1 is SGHAT and CDR2 FQNNGV. CDR3 residues: CASSLTHGIQETQYF. The CDR3 region has the DNA TGTGCCAGCAGCTTAACTCATGGGATACAAGAGACCCAGTACTTC. Drawing the rest from reference TRBV11-2 and TRBJ2-5, the complete variable domain is EAGVAQSPRYKIIEKRQSVAFWCNPISGHATLYWYQQILGQGPKLLIQFQNNGVVDDSQLPKDRFSAERLKGVDSTLKIQPAKLEDSAVYLCASSLTHGIQETQYFGPGTRLLVL.